Shown below are 21 T cell receptor beta chains from a single sample sequenced in a study of shared clonotypes between healthy human individuals. Profiled with immunoSEQ multiplex PCR; TCRdb holds only in-frame clones, not every one. The data show some 2,000,000 clones, around 95% seen once. The sequencing sample was made of naive CD4+ T cells sorted from blood. Subset specified: CD45RA+ positively selected. The receptors here all came from a man younger than 35 in good health.

The V gene is TRBV5-1, the J gene TRBJ2-7; D may match TRBD1 or TRBD2 (6 bases each). The CDR3 covers 14 residues. Germline-derived CDR1 and CDR2 are SGHRS and YFSETQ. Trimming cost V 4 bases and J 1 base, with 12 bases left between them. The CDR3 sequence is CASSGSGASYEQYF. The CDR3 nucleotides read TGCGCCAGCAGCGGTTCGGGGGCTTCCTACGAGCAGTACTTC.

V usage is TRBV7-6 and J usage is TRBJ1-4, with D uncertain. Deletions cut 6 bases from V and 8 bases from J, with 16 bases between. There are 14 residues in the CDR3. The V gene's germline CDR1 is SGHVS and CDR2 FNYEAQ. This chain's CDR3 is CASSPSQAKEKLFF. In DNA, the CDR3 is TGTGCCAGCAGTCCCAGCCAGGCCAAAGAAAAACTGTTTTTT.

The chain combines TRBV7-2 with TRBJ2-1, with D unresolved. The CDR3 sequence is 15 residues long. The V end lost 5 bases, the J end lost 3 bases, and 14 bases lay between the germline ends. Germline loops: CDR1 SGHTA, CDR2 FQGNSA. Here the CDR3 DNA reads TGTGCCAGCAGCCCAGAAGGTGGGTTCTACAATGAGCAGTTCTTC. This encodes CASSPEGGFYNEQFF.

The chain joins TRBV6-5 to TRBJ1-5; D is unclear. The germline gives CDR1 MNHEY, CDR2 SVGAGI. CDR3 length: 15 amino acids. V lost 4 bases and J 0 bases, leaving 10 bases between the germline ends. CDR3 region: CASSSLPDSNQPQHF. In DNA, the CDR3 is TGTGCCAGCAGTTCTCTGCCAGATAGCAATCAGCCCCAGCATTTT.

This clone occurred once. The chain employs TRBV28 and TRBJ2-7; 7 bases map to TRBD2. V lost 6 bases, J lost 7 bases, and 12 bases stayed unmatched. The CDR3 spans 14 residues. The germline V gene has CDR1 MDHEN and CDR2 SYDVKM. This CDR3 reads CASRNHNGGEEQYF. The CDR3, as DNA: TGTGCCAGCAGAAACCACAATGGGGGGGAAGAGCAGTACTTC.

V and J are TRBV25-1 and TRBJ1-3, with unresolved D. Trimming pared 5 bases from V and 4 bases from J, leaving 12 bases between. CDR1 is MGHDK and CDR2 is SYGVNS in the germline V gene. The CDR3 runs 14 residues. The CDR3 DNA reads as TGTGCCAGCAGTCCCGCGGTCTCAGGAAACACCATATATTTT. It is translated as CASSPAVSGNTIYF.

The rearrangement joins TRBV28 to TRBJ2-7; 8 bases are a match to TRBD1. Germline CDR1 and CDR2: MDHEN and SYDVKM. This CDR3 has 14 amino acids. V dropped 4 bases and J dropped 3; count of bases not matched to a gene: 5. The CDR3 reads CASSSSDRVYEQYF. The DNA for the CDR3 is TGTGCCAGCAGTTCGTCGGACAGGGTCTACGAGCAGTACTTC.

The chain carries TRBV2 and TRBJ1-5, with a possible D match to TRBD1 (5 bases). The CDR3 is 15 residues long. V was shortened by 8 bases and J by 3 bases, with 17 bases between the two germline ends. Germline V gene data show CDR1 as SNHLY and CDR2 as FYNNEI. This CDR3 is CASRPRANTNQPQHF. CDR3 sequence (DNA): TGTGCCAGCCGTCCCAGGGCCAACACCAATCAGCCCCAGCATTTT.

The chain combines TRBV7-9 with TRBJ1-2; 7 bases align to TRBD1. Germline V gene lookup returns CDR1 SEHNR and CDR2 FQNEAQ (reference sequence). The CDR3 has 14 residues. Germline trimming cut 3 bases from V and 7 bases from J; bases unmatched to any gene: 8. This chain's CDR3 is CASSFDDRASGYTF. The CDR3 nucleotides are TGTGCCAGCAGCTTTGATGACAGGGCAAGTGGCTACACCTTC.

The genes are TRBV2 and TRBJ2-1; 10 bases are a match to TRBD2. With 4 bases clipped from V and 7 bases from J, the junction kept 7 bases outside the gene matches. The germline CDR1 and CDR2 sequences are SNHLY and FYNNEI. The CDR3 runs to 15 residues. Written as DNA, the CDR3 is TGTGCCAGCAGTGTGGGGCTAGCGGGAGCTAATGAGCAGTTCTTC. Protein sequence: CASSVGLAGANEQFF. The full variable domain, its missing parts supplied by reference TRBV2 and TRBJ2-1, is EPEVTQTPSHQVTQMGQEVILRCVPISNHLYFYWYRQILGQKVEFLVSFYNNEISEKSEIFDDQFSVERPDGSNFTLKIRSTKLEDSAMYFCASSVGLAGANEQFFGPGTRLTVL.

The V gene is TRBV6-5, the J gene TRBJ1-1, with a weak D call TRBD1 (5 bases). The germline V gene has CDR1 MNHEY and CDR2 SVGAGI. The CDR3 totals 12 residues. The V and J ends lost 8 bases and 3 bases respectively, with 10 bases between them. The CDR3 spells CASWRGDTEAFF. CDR3 nucleotide sequence: TGTGCCAGCTGGAGAGGGGACACTGAAGCTTTCTTT.

The genes are TRBV5-1 and TRBJ2-7; 7 bases align to TRBD1. The V and J ends lost 7 bases and 2 bases, in that order; junction bases with no gene match: 9. The CDR3 covers 14 residues. From germline, CDR1 is SGHRS and CDR2 YFSETQ. CDR3 in amino acids: CASGRDSEPYEQYF. DNA for the CDR3: TGCGCCAGCGGCCGGGACAGTGAACCCTACGAGCAGTACTTC.

CDR3 residues: CASSYLAGGPDNEQFF. CDR3 DNA sequence: TGTGCCAGCAGTTATCTAGCGGGGGGGCCAGACAATGAGCAGTTCTTC. This chain links TRBV6-5 with TRBJ2-1, with 12 bases fitting TRBD2. The CDR3 extends over 16 amino acids. CDR1 is MNHEY, CDR2 SVGAGI, per germline. The V segment lost 3 bases and the J segment 5 bases; nucleotides outside the gene matches: 5.

To note about this clone: Sequence at one end of the junction differs from germline and may be a read error. V gene TRBV4-1 combines with J gene TRBJ2-5, with D uncertain. Per germline, CDR1 MGHRA and CDR2 YSYEKL. There are 15 residues in the CDR3. As DNA, the CDR3 is TGCGCCAGCAGCCAAGATCATGGGCCGCAAGGGACCCAGTACTTC. This gives the protein CASSQDHGPQGTQYF.

This chain uses TRBV2 with TRBJ2-3; D is undetermined. The V gene's germline CDR1 is SNHLY and CDR2 FYNNEI. This CDR3 has 14 residues. The ends were cut back, 5 bases at V and 0 bases at J, with 9 bases in the middle. The CDR3 coding sequence is TGTGCCAGCAGTCAGAGCCGTAGCACAGATACGCAGTATTTT. Its translation is CASSQSRSTDTQYF.

The chain combines TRBV5-6 with TRBJ1-6; the D gene is possibly TRBD1 (6 bases). V gave up 4 bases and J gave up 9 bases, with 17 bases separating them. This CDR3 comprises 15 residues. The germline CDR1 and CDR2 sequences are SGHDT and YYEEEE. CDR3 in amino acids: CASSLWGAQSSPLHF. The DNA for the CDR3 is TGTGCCAGCAGCCTCTGGGGGGCGCAAAGTTCACCCCTCCACTTT.

The chain links TRBV7-8 to TRBJ2-7; 9 nucleotides agree with TRBD2. The CDR3 spans 16 residues. Germline assignment: CDR1 SGHVS and CDR2 FQNEAQ. The V gene end was trimmed by 2 bases and the J gene end by 4 bases; junction bases not matched to a gene: 9. CDR3 sequence reads: CASSLWDSGSRYEQYF. The DNA of the CDR3 is TGTGCCAGCAGCTTATGGGATAGCGGGAGTAGATACGAGCAGTACTTC.

Here the CDR3 DNA reads TGTGCCAGCAGCTTAGGACTGTCTAGCGGGGGGGCGCAGGCCCAGTACTTC. Protein sequence: CASSLGLSSGGAQAQYF. V is TRBV11-2 and J is TRBJ2-5, with 12 bases identical to TRBD2. V lost 1 base to trimming and J lost 9 bases; unmatched junction nucleotides: 12. The CDR3 spans 17 residues. The germline CDR1 and CDR2 sequences are SGHAT and FQNNGV.

To note about this clone: Sequence at one end of the junction differs from germline and may be a read error. The rearrangement links TRBV6-1 to TRBJ2-2; TRBD1 matches 10 bases. The germline CDR1 and CDR2 sequences are MNHNS and SASEGT. The CDR3 has 17 amino acids. CDR3 sequence: CASREGTGVGISGELFF. The CDR3 coding sequence is TGTGCCAGCAGGGAAGGGACAGGGGTCGGGATTAGCGGGGAGCTGTTTTTT.

The chain couples TRBV15 to TRBJ2-2; 10 bases are shared with TRBD2. V shed 4 bases and J 6 bases; nucleotides not matched to a gene: 17. The length of the CDR3 is 19 residues. Germline V gene sequence: CDR1 LNHNV, CDR2 YYDKDF (reference sequence). This chain's CDR3 is CATSTGDLLGLAWAGELFF. CDR3 nucleotide sequence: TGTGCCACCAGCACAGGAGACCTATTGGGACTAGCGTGGGCCGGGGAGCTGTTTTTT.

The chain combines TRBV19 with TRBJ2-2; D is unresolved. Trimming pared 6 bases from V and 4 bases from J, leaving 9 bases between. Germline V CDR1 and CDR2: LNHDA, SQIVND (reference sequence). The CDR3 runs 13 residues. The CDR3 sequence is CASSRTLTGELFF. DNA for the CDR3: TGTGCCAGTAGCCGAACACTCACCGGGGAGCTGTTTTTT.